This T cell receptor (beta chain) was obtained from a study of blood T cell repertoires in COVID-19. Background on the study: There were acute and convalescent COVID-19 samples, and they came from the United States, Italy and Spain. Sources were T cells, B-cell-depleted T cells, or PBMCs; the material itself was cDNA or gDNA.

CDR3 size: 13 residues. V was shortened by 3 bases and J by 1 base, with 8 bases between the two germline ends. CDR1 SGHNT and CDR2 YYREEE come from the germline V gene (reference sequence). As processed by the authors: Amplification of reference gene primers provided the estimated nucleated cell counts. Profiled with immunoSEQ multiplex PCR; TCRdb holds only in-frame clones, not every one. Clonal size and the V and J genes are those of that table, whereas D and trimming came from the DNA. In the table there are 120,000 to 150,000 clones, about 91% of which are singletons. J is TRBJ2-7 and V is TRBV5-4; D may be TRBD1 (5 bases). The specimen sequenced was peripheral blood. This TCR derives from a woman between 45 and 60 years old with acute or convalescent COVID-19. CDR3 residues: CASSWQGSYEQYF. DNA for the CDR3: TGTGCCAGCAGCTGGCAGGGTTCCTACGAGCAGTACTTC. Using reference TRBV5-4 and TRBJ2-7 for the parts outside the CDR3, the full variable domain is ETGVTQSPTHLIKTRGQQVTLRCSSQSGHNTVSWYQQALGQGPQFIFQYYREEENGRGNFPPRFSGLQFPNYSSELNVNALELDDSALYLCASSWQGSYEQYFGPGTRLTVT.